This TCR beta chain was sequenced in a study of T cells in narcolepsy. As for the study in general: Healthy controls were enrolled alongside patients with narcolepsy type 1 or type 2. Regarding the study as a whole: Autoreactive clonotypes reportedly recurred in blood of same and different patients, not controls. No autoreactive T cell clone sequences appeared in some memory CD4+ repertoires.

A note on this clone: Its antigen remains unidentified.

TCRdb keeps only in-frame clones here, not all; method: immunoSEQ multiplex PCR. The repertoire holds tens of thousands of clones, with about nine tenths as singletons. Germline V gives CDR1 MGHDK, CDR2 SYGVNS. Trimming at V came to 4 bases and at J to 3 bases, leaving 6 bases not matched to a gene. This CDR3 is 15 amino acids long. The sample comprised CD45RA- memory CD4+ T cells from PBMCs. The V call is TRBV25-1, the J call TRBJ2-7; 10 bases fit TRBD1. The sequence was obtained from a human donor with narcolepsy. CDR3 sequence reads: CASSGFGTGDYEQYF. The CDR3 bases are TGTGCCAGCAGTGGGTTCGGGACAGGGGACTACGAGCAGTACTTC.